A selection of T cell receptor beta chains follows, all from one sample in a study of regulatory T cells in long-lasting Graves disease. TCRdb re-analysed the multiplex PCR reads in MiXCR, keeping a single row per CDR3 protein. The sample includes some 320,000 distinct CDR3 sequences, 18% of them seen just once. The specimen comprised peripheral blood mononuclear cells (PBMCs), sampled at new diagnosis, from a patient treated with antithyroid drugs. The receptors originated from a female donor with Graves disease. Both conserved end residues are part of each CDR3. A D gene is named only where the DNA matches it firmly. Rows give clone size only sometimes, using once, few, many, or a class for an expanded clone.

d_call cdr3_length clone_size j_call v_call cdr3_aa cdr3_nt
- 18 - TRBJ2-4 TRBV15 CATSSALGQIHGANIQYF TGTGCCACCAGCAGTGCCCTCGGACAGATTCATGGTGCGAACATTCAGTACTTC
TRBD2 19 many TRBJ2-1 TRBV6-2/TRBV6-3 CASSELGLAGGPIGLGQFF TGTGCCAGCAGTGAACTGGGACTAGCGGGAGGGCCAATCGGTTTGGGGCAGTTCTTC
TRBD2 13 many TRBJ2-7 TRBV15 CATRTAGGYEQYF TGTGCCACCCGCACGGCGGGAGGCTACGAGCAGTACTTC
TRBD2 16 many TRBJ2-5 TRBV2 CASSEPRLADQETQYF TGTGCCAGCAGTGAACCCCGACTAGCCGACCAAGAGACCCAGTACTTC
TRBD1 13 many TRBJ1-5 TRBV15 CATSGQGSQPQHF TGTGCCACCAGCGGACAGGGTAGTCAGCCCCAGCATTTT
- 12 many TRBJ2-5 TRBV29-1 CSVENRLETQYF TGCAGCGTTGAGAACAGGCTTGAGACCCAGTACTTC
- 14 many TRBJ2-3 TRBV7-2 CASSGGGLGYTQYF TGTGCCAGCAGCGGAGGGGGGTTGGGATATACGCAGTATTTT
- 15 - TRBJ2-7 TRBV20-1 CSARDARGLAYEQYF TGCAGTGCTAGAGATGCACGGGGACTTGCCTACGAGCAGTACTTC
- 13 few TRBJ2-5 TRBV20-1 CSARDAGQETQYF TGCAGTGCTAGAGATGCAGGACAAGAGACCCAGTACTTC
- 15 - TRBJ2-7 TRBV12-3/TRBV12-4 CASSLAGGLSLEQYF TGTGCCAGCAGTTTAGCGGGGGGACTGAGTCTCGAGCAGTACTTC
TRBD2 17 many TRBJ2-1 TRBV19 CASSILLGLAGGNEQFF TGTGCCAGTAGTATCCTCTTGGGACTAGCGGGAGGGAATGAGCAGTTCTTC
- 14 many TRBJ1-5 TRBV2 CASSGGGRNQPQHF TGTGCCAGCAGTGGGGGGGGCCGCAATCAGCCCCAGCATTTT